The source of this T cell receptor (beta chain) is a study of blood T cell repertoires in COVID-19. TCRdb's copy holds only in-frame clones and misses some; the assay was immunoSEQ multiplex PCR. The sample consists of about 190,000 clones, approximately 84% of them appearing once. Germline V gene sequence: CDR1 LGHDT, CDR2 YNNKEL (reference sequence). Trimming removed 4 bases at V and 2 bases at J, with 17 bases between. There are 16 residues in the CDR3. Sequencing was carried out using PBMCs or T cells enriched from blood (not recorded which). The source is a woman under 40 who had recovered from COVID-19. V gene TRBV3-1 (or the pseudogene TRBV3-2) combines with J gene TRBJ2-5; TRBD2 is a possible D gene (6 bases). CDR3 protein: CASSPRRGGWQETQYF. The CDR3 region has the DNA TGTGCCAGCAGCCCTCGTAGAGGAGGGTGGCAAGAGACCCAGTACTTC.